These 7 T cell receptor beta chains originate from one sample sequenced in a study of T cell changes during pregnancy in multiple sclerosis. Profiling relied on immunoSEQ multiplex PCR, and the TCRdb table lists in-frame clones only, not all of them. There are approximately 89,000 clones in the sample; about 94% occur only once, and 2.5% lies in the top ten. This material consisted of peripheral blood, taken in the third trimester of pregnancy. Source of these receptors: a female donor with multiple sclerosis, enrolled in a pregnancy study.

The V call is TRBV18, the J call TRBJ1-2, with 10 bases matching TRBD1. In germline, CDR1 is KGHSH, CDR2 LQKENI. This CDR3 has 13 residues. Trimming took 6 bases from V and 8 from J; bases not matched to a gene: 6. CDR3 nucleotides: TGTGCCAGCTCCCCGGACAGGGGGAAAGGCTACACCTTC. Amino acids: CASSPDRGKGYTF.

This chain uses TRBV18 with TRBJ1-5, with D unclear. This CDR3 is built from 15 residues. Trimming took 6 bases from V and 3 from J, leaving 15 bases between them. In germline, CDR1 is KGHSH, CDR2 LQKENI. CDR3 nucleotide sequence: TGTGCCAGCTCTCCGACATTCAGTCCCAATCAGCCCCAGCATTTT. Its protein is CASSPTFSPNQPQHF.

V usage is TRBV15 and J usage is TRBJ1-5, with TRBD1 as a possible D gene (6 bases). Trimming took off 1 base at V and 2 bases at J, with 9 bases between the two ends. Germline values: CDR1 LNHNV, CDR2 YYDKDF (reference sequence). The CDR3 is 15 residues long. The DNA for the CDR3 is TGTGCCACCAGCAGAGTTAAGGGGGGCAATCAGCCCCAGCATTTT. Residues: CATSRVKGGNQPQHF.

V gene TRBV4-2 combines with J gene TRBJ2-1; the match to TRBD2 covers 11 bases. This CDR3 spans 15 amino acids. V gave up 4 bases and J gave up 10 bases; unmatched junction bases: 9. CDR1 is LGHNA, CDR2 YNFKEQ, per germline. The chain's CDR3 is CASSLDTSGGVEQFF. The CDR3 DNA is TGTGCCAGCAGCCTTGACACTAGCGGGGGTGTCGAGCAGTTCTTC.

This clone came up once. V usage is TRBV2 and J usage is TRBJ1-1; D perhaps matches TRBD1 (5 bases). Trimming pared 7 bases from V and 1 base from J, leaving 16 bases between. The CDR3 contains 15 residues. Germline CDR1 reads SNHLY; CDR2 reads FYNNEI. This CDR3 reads CASTDRNPSNTEAFF. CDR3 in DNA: TGTGCCAGCACCGACAGAAACCCCTCGAACACTGAAGCTTTCTTT.

As DNA, the CDR3 is TGTGCCAGCAGCATTGGGACTAGCGGGGGGGAAGAGACCCAGTACTTC. Translating gives CASSIGTSGGEETQYF. The chain employs TRBV7-2 and TRBJ2-5; 16 bases match TRBD2. The CDR3 totals 16 residues. CDR1 and CDR2 (germline): SGHTA, FQGNSA. V shed 5 bases and J 3 bases; nucleotides not matched to a gene: 3. The whole variable domain, filled in from reference TRBV7-2 and TRBJ2-5, reads GAGVSQSPSNKVTEKGKDVELRCDPISGHTALYWYRQSLGQGLEFLIYFQGNSAPDKSGLPSDRFSAERTGGSVSTLTIQRTQQEDSAVYLCASSIGTSGGEETQYFGPGTRLLVL.

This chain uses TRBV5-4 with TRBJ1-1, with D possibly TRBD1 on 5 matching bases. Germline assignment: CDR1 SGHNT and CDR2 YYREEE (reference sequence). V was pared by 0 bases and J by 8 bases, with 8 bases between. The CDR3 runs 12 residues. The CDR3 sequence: CASSLEQAEAFF. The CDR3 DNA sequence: TGTGCCAGCAGCTTGGAACAGGCCGAAGCTTTCTTT.